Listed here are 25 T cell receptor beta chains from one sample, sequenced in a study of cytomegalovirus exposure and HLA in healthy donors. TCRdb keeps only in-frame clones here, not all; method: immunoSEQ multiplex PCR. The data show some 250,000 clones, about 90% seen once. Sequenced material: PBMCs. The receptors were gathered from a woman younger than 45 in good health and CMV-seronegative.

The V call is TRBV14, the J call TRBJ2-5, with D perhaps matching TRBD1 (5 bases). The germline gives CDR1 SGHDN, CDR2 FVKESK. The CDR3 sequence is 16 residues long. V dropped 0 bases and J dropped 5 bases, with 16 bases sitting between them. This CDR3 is CASSQDRQGRRETQYF. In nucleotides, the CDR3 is TGTGCCAGCAGCCAAGATAGGCAGGGTAGACGGGAGACCCAGTACTTC.

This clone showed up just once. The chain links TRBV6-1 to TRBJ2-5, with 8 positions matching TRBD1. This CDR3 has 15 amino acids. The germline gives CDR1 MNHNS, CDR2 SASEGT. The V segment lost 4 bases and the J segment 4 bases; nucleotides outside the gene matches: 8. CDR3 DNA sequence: TGTGCCAGCAGTGGGCAGGGGGCGGAAGGAGAGACCCAGTACTTC. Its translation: CASSGQGAEGETQYF.

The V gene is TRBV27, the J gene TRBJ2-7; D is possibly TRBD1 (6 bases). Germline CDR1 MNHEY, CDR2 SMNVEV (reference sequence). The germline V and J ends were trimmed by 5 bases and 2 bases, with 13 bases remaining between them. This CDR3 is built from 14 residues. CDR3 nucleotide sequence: TGTGCCAGCAGTCGACTTGGGGGCGCCTACGAGCAGTACTTC. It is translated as CASSRLGGAYEQYF.

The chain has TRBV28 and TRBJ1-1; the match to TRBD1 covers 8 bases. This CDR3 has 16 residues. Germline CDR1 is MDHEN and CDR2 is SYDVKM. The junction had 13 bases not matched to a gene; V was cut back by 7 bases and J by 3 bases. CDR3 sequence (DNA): TGTGCCAGCATCATTTTCGGGCAGGGGGCTGACACTGAAGCTTTCTTT. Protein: CASIIFGQGADTEAFF.

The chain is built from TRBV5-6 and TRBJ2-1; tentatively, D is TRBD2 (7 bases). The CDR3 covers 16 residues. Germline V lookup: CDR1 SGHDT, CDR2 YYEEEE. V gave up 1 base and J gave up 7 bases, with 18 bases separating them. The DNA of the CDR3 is TGTGCCAGCAGCTTGATAATCGGAGGGAGGGGGAATGAGCAGTTCTTC. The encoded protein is CASSLIIGGRGNEQFF. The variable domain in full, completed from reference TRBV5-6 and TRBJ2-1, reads DAGVTQSPTHLIKTRGQQVTLRCSPKSGHDTVSWYQQALGQGPQFIFQYYEEEERQRGNFPDRFSGHQFPNYSSELNVNALLLGDSALYLCASSLIIGGRGNEQFFGPGTRLTVL.

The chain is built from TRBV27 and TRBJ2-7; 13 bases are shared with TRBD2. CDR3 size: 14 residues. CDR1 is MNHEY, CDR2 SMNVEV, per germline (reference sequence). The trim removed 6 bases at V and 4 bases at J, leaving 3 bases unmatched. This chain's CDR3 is CASRRTSGGYEQYF. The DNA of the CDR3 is TGTGCCAGCAGGAGGACTAGCGGGGGTTACGAGCAGTACTTC.

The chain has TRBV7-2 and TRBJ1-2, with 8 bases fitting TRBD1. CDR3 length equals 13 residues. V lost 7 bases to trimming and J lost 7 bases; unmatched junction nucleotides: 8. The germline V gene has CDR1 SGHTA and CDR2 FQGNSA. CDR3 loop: CASMAQGAPGYTF. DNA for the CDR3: TGTGCCAGCATGGCCCAGGGGGCGCCTGGCTACACCTTC.

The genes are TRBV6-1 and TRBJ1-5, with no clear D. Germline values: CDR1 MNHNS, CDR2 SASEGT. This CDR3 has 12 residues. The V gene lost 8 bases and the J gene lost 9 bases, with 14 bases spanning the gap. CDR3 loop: CASGRTPGPQHF. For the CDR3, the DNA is TGTGCCAGCGGACGGACCCCAGGGCCCCAGCATTTT.

CDR3 residues: CASSTGQLRYEQYF. The CDR3 DNA sequence: TGCGCCAGCAGCACCGGACAGCTCCGCTACGAGCAGTACTTC. The J gene is TRBJ2-7, the V gene TRBV5-1, with a possible D match to TRBD1 (6 bases). Germline V gene data show CDR1 as SGHRS and CDR2 as YFSETQ. The CDR3 length is 14 residues. Trimming stripped 4 bases from V and 3 bases from J, with 14 bases between.

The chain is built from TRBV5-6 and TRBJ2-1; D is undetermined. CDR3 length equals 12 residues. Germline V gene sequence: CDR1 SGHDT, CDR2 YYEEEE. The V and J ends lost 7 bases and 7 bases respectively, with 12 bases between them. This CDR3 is CASRTGWNEQFF. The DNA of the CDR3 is TGTGCCAGCCGGACGGGTTGGAATGAGCAGTTCTTC.

The CDR3 here is CASSGSSGSKNEQYF. The CDR3 coding sequence is TGTGCCAGCAGTGGATCTAGCGGGAGTAAGAACGAGCAGTACTTC. The rearrangement joins TRBV6-1 to TRBJ2-7; 10 nucleotides line up with TRBD2. Germline-derived CDR1 and CDR2 are MNHNS and SASEGT. Trimming removed 4 bases from V and 5 bases from J; junction bases left unmatched: 8. The CDR3 loop spans 15 amino acids.

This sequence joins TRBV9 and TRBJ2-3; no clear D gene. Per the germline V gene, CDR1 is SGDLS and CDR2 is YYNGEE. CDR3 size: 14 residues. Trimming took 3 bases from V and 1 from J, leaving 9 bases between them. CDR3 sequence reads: CASSGGRGTDTQYF. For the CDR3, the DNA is TGTGCCAGCAGCGGCGGTCGGGGCACAGATACGCAGTATTTT.

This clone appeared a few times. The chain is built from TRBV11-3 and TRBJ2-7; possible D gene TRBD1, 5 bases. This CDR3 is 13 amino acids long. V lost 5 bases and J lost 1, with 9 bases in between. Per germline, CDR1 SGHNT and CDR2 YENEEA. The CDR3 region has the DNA TGTGCCAGCAGCCTACAGGCATCCTACGAGCAGTACTTC. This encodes CASSLQASYEQYF. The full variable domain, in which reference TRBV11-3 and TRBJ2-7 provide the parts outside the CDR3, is EAGVVQSPRYKIIEKKQPVAFWCNPISGHNTLYWYLQNLGQGPELLIRYENEEAVDDSQLPKDRFSAERLKGVDSTLKIQPAELGDSAVYLCASSLQASYEQYFGPGTRLTVT.

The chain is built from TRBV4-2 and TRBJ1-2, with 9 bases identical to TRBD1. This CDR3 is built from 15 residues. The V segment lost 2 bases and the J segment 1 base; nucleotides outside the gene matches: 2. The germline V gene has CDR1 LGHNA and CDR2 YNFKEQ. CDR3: CASSQTTGGNYGYTF. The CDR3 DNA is TGTGCCAGCAGCCAAACGACAGGGGGTAACTATGGCTACACCTTC.

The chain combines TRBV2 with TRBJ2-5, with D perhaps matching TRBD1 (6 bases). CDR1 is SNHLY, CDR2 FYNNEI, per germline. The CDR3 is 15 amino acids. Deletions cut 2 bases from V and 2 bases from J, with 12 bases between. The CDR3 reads CASSETLTGQETQYF. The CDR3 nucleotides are TGTGCCAGCAGTGAAACTCTGACAGGTCAAGAGACCCAGTACTTC.

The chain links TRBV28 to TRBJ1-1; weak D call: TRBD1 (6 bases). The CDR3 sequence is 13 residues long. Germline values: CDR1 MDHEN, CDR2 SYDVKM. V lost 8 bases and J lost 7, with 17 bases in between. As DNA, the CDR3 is TGTGCCAGCTTGAATGACAGGCGGGGTGAAGCTTTCTTT. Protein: CASLNDRRGEAFF.

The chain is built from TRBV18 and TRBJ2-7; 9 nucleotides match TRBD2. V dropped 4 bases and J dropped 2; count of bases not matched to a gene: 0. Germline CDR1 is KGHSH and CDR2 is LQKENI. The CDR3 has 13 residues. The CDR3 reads CASSRTSAYEQYF. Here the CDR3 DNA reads TGTGCCAGCTCACGGACTAGCGCCTACGAGCAGTACTTC.

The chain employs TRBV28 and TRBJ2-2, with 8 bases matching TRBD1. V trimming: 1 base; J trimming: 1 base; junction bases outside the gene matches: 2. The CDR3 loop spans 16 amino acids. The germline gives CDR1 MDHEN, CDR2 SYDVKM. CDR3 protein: CASSLSGQGNTGELFF. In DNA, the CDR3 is TGTGCCAGCAGTTTATCAGGACAGGGGAACACCGGGGAGCTGTTTTTT.

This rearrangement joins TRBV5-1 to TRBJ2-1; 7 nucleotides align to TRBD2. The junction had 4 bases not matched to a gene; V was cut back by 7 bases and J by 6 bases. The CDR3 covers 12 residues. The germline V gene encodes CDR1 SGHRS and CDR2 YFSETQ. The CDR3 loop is CASGWGGNEQFF. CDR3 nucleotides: TGCGCCAGCGGTTGGGGGGGCAATGAGCAGTTCTTC.

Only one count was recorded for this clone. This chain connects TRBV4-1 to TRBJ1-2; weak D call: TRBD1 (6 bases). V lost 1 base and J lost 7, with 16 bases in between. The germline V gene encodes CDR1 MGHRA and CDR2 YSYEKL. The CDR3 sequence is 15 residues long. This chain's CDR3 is CASSQVGARLSGYTF. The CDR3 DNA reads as TGCGCCAGCAGCCAAGTGGGGGCGCGGTTAAGTGGCTACACCTTC.

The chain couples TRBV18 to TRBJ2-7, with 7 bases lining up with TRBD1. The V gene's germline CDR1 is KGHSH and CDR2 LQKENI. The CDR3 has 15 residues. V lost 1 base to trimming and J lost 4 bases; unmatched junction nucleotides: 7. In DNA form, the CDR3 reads TGTGCCAGCTCACCACGACAGGGCTCCTCTTACGAGCAGTACTTC. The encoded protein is CASSPRQGSSYEQYF.

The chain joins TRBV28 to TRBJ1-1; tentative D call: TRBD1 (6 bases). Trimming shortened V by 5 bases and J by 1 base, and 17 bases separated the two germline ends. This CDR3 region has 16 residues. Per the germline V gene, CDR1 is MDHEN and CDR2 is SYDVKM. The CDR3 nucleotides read TGTGCCAGCAGTCGACCCCAGGGGATCCGGAACACTGAAGCTTTCTTT. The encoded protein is CASSRPQGIRNTEAFF.

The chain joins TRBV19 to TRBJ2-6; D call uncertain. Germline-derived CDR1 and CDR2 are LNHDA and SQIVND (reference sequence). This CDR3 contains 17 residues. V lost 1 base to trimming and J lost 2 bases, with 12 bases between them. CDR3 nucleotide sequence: TGTGCCAGTAGTATAGTCGAAGGGCTTCCTGGGGCCAACGTCCTGACTTTC. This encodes CASSIVEGLPGANVLTF.

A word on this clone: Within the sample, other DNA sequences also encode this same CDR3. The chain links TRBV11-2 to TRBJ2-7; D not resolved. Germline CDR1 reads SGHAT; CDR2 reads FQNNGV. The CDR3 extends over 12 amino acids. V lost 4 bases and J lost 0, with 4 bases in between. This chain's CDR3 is CASSSVSYEQYF. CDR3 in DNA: TGTGCCAGCAGCTCAGTCTCCTACGAGCAGTACTTC.

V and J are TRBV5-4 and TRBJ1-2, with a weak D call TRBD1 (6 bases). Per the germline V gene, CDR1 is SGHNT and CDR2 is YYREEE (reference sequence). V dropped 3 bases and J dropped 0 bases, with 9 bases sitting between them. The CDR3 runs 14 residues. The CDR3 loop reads CASSSGTTNYGYTF. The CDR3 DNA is TGTGCCAGCAGCTCCGGGACAACTAACTATGGCTACACCTTC. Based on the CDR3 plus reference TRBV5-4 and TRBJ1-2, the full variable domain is ETGVTQSPTHLIKTRGQQVTLRCSSQSGHNTVSWYQQALGQGPQFIFQYYREEENGRGNFPPRFSGLQFPNYSSELNVNALELDDSALYLCASSSGTTNYGYTFGSGTRLTVV.